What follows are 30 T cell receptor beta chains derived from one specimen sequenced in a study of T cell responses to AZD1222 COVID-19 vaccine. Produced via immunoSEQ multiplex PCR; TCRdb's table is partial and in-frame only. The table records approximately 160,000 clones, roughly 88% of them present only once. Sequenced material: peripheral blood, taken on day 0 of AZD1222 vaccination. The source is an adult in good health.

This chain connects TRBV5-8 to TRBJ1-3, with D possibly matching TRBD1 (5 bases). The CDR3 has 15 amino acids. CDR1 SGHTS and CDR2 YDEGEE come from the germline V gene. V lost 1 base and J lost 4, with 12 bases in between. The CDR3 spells CASSLTGAAGNTIYF. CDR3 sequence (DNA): TGTGCCAGCAGCTTGACCGGGGCTGCCGGAAACACCATATATTTT.

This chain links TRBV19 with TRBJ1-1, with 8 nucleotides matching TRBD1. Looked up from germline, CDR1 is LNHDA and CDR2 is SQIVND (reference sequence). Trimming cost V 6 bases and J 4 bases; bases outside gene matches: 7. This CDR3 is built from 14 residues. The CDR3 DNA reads TGTGCCAGTAGGCCTGGACAGGGTGGCACTGAAGCTTTCTTT. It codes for CASRPGQGGTEAFF.

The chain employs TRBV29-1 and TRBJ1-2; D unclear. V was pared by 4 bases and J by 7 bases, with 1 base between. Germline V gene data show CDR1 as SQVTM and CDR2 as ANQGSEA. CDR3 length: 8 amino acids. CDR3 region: CSVGGYTF. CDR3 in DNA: TGCAGCGTTGGTGGCTACACCTTC.

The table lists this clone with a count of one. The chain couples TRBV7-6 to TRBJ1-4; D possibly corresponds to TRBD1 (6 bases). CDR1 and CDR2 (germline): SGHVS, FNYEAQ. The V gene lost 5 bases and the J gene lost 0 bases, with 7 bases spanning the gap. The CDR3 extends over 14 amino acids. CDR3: CASSPGATNEKLFF. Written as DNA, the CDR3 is TGTGCCAGCAGCCCAGGGGCAACTAATGAAAAACTGTTTTTT.

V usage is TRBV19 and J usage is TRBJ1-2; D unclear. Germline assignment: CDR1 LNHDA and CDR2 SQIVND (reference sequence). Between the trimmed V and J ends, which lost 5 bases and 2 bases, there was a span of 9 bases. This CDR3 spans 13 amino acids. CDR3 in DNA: TGTGCCAGTAGTGCTACACAAAACTATGGCTACACCTTC. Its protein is CASSATQNYGYTF.

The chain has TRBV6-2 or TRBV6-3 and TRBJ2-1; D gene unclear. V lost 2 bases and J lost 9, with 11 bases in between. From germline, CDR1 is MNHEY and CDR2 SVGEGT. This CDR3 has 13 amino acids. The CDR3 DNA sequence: TGTGCCAGCAGTTACAGGAAAGGCAGTGAGCAGTTCTTC. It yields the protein CASSYRKGSEQFF.

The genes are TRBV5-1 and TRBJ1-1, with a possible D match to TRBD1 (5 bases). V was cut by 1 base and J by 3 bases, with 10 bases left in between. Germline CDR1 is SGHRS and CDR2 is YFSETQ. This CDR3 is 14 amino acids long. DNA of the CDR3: TGCGCCAGCAGCTTGATGGCGGGGGACACTGAAGCTTTCTTT. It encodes CASSLMAGDTEAFF.

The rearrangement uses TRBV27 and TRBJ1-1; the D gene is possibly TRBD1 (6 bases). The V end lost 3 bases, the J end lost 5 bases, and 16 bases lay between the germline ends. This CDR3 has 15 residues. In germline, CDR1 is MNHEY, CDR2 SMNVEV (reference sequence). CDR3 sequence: CASSFLTGRRTEAFF. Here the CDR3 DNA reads TGTGCCAGCAGTTTCCTCACAGGGAGGAGGACTGAAGCTTTCTTT.

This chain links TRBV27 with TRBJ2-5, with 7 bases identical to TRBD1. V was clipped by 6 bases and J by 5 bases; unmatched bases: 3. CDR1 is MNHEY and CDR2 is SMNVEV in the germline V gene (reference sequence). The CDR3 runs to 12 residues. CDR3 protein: CASRGRGETQYF. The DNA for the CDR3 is TGTGCCAGCAGGGGCAGGGGGGAGACCCAGTACTTC.

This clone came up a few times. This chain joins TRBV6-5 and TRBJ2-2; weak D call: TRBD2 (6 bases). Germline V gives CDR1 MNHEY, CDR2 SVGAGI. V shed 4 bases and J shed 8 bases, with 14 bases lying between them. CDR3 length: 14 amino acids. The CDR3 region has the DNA TGTGCCAGCAGTTTGGTCAGGGAGGCGGGGGAGCTGTTTTTT. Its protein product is CASSLVREAGELFF.

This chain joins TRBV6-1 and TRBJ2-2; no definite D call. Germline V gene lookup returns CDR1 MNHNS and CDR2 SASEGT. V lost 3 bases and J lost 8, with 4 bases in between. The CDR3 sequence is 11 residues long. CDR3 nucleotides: TGTGCCAGCAGTGAGGGTGGGGAGCTGTTTTTT. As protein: CASSEGGELFF.

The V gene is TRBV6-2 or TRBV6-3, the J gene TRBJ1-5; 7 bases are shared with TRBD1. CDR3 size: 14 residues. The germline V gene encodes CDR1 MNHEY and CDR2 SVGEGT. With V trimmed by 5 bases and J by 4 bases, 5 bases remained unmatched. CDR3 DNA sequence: TGTGCCAGCAGTGAGGGGACAGAGAATCAGCCCCAGCATTTT. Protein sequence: CASSEGTENQPQHF.

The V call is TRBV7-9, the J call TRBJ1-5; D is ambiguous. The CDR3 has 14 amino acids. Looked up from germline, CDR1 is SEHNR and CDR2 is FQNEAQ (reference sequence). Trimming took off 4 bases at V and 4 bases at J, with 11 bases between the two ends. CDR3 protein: CASSSDSSNQPQHF. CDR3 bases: TGTGCCAGCAGCTCCGATTCCTCAAATCAGCCCCAGCATTTT.

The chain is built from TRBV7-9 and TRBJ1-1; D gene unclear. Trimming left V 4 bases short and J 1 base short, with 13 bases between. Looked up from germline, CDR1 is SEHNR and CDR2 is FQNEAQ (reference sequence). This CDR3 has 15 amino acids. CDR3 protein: CASSSDLGGNTEAFF. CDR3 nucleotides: TGTGCCAGCAGCTCTGACCTGGGCGGGAACACTGAAGCTTTCTTT.

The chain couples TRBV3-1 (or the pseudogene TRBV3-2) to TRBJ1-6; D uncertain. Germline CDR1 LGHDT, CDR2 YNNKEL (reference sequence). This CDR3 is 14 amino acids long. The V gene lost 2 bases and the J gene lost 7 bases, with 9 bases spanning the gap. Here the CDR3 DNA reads TGTGCCAGCAGCCAACAGGTTCCCAATTCACCCCTCCACTTT. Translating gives CASSQQVPNSPLHF.

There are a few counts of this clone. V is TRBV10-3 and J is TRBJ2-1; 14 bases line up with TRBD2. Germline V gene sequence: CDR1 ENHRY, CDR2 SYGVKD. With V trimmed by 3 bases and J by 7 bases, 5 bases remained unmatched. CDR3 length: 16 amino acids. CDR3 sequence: CAISDPGLAGDNEQFF. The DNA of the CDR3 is TGTGCCATCAGTGACCCGGGACTAGCGGGAGATAATGAGCAGTTCTTC.

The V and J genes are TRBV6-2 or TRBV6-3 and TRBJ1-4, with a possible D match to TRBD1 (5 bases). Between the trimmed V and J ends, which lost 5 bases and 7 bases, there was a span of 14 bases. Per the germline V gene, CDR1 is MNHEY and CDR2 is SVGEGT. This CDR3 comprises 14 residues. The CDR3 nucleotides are TGTGCCAGCAGTCAGTCCGGGACGCGTGAAAAACTGTTTTTT. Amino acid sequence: CASSQSGTREKLFF.

CDR3 nucleotides: TGTGCCAGCAGTTGGCTAGCGGGGGCCAATGAGCAGTTCTTC. This encodes CASSWLAGANEQFF. The genes are TRBV6-4 and TRBJ2-1; 10 nucleotides agree with TRBD2. CDR3 length: 14 amino acids. The trim removed 5 bases at V and 6 bases at J, leaving 4 bases unmatched. CDR1 is MRHNA, CDR2 SNTAGT, per germline.

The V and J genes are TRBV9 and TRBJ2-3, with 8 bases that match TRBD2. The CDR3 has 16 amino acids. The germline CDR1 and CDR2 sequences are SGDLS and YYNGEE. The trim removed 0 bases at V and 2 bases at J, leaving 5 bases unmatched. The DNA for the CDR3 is TGTGCCAGCAGCGTAGATCCGGGAGGGATCACAGATACGCAGTATTTT. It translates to CASSVDPGGITDTQYF.

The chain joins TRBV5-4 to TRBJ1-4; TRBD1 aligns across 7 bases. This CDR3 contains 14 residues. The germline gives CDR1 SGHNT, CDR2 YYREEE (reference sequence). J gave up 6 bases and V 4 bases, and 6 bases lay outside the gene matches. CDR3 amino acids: CASSRGTVHEKLFF. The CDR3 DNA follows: TGTGCCAGCAGCCGAGGGACAGTACATGAAAAACTGTTTTTT.

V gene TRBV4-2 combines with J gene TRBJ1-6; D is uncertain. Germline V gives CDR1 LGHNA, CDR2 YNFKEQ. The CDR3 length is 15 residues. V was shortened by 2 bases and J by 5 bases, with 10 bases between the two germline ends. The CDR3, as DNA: TGTGCCAGCAGCCAACGGACGGCGAATAATTCACCCCTCCACTTT. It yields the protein CASSQRTANNSPLHF.

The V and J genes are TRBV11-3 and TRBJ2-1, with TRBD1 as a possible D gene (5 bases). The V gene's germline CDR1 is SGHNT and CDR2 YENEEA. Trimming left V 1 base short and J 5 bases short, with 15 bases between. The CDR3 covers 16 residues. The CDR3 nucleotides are TGTGCCAGCAGCTTAGTGTCCCGCAGGGCCCACAATGAGCAGTTCTTC. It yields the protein CASSLVSRRAHNEQFF.

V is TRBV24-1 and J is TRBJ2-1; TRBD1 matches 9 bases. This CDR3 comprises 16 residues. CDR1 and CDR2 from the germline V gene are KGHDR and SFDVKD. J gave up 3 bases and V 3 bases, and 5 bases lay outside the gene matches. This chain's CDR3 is CATSDTTGGYYNEQFF. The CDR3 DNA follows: TGTGCCACCAGTGATACGACAGGGGGGTACTACAATGAGCAGTTCTTC.

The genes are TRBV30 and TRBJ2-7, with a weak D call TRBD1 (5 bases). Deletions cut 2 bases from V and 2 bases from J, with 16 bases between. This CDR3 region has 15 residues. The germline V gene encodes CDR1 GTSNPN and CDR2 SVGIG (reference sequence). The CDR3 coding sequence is TGTGCCTGGAGTAGGGGCAGGGAACCCCCCTACGAGCAGTACTTC. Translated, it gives CAWSRGREPPYEQYF.

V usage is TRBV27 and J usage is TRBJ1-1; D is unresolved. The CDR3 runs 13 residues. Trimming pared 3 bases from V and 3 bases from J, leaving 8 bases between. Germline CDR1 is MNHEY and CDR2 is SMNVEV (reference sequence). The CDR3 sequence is CASSLFVDTEAFF. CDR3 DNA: TGTGCCAGCAGTTTGTTCGTAGACACTGAAGCTTTCTTT.

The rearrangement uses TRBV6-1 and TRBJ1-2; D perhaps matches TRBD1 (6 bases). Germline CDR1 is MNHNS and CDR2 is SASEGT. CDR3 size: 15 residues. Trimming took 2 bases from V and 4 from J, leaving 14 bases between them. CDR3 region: CASSENPTGTYGYTF. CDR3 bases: TGTGCCAGCAGTGAAAATCCTACAGGGACCTATGGCTACACCTTC.

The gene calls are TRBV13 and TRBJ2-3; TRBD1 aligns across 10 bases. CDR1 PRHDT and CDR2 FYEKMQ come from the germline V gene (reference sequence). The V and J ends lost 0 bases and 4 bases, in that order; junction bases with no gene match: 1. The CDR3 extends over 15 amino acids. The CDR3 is CASSLGGQGSDTQYF. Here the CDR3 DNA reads TGTGCCAGCAGCTTAGGGGGACAGGGGTCAGATACGCAGTATTTT.

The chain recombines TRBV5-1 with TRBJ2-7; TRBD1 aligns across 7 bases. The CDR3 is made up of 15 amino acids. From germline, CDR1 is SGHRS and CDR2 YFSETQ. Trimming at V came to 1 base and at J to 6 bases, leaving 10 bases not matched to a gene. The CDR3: CASSLSLGQEVEQYF. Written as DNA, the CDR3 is TGCGCCAGCAGCTTGAGTTTAGGACAGGAGGTCGAGCAGTACTTC.

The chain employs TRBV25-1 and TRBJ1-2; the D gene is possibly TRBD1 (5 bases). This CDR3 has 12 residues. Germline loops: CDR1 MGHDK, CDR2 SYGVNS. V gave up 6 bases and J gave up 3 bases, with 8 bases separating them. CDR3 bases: TGTGCCAGCAGGGGGGGGGACTATGGCTACACCTTC. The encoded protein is CASRGGDYGYTF.

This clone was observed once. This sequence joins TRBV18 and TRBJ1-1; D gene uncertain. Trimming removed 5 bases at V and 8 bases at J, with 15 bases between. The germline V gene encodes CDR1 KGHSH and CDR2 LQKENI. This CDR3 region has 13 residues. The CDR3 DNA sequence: TGTGCCAGCTCATCCCCGACGGAGACCGAAGCTTTCTTT. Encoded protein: CASSSPTETEAFF.